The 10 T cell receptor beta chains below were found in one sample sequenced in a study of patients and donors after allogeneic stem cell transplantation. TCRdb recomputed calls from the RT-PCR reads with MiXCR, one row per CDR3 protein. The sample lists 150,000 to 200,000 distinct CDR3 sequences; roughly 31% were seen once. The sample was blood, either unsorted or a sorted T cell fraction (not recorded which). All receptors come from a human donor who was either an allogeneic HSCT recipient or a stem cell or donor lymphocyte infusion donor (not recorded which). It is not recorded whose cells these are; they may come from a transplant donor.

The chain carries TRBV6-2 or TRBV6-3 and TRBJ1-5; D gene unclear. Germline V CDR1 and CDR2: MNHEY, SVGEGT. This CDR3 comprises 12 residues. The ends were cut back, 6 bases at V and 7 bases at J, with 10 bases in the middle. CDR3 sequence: CASRTGGQPQHF. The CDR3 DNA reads TGTGCCAGCAGGACCGGAGGGCAGCCCCAGCATTTT.

The CDR3 sequence: CASPPRDRGPLPNTGELFF. The CDR3 DNA reads as TGTGCCAGTCCGCCCCGGGACAGGGGGCCCTTACCGAACACCGGGGAGCTGTTTTTT. V gene TRBV21-1 combines with J gene TRBJ2-2; the table's TRBD1 call for D was not verified on the DNA. TRBV21-1 is a pseudogene. The CDR3 covers 19 residues.

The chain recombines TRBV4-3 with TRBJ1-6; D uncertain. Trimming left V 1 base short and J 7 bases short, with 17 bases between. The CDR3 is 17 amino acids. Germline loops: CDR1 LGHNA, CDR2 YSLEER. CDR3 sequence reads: CASSQVGSTKANSPLHF. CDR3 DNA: TGCGCCAGCAGCCAAGTCGGGTCTACAAAGGCAAATTCACCCCTCCACTTT.

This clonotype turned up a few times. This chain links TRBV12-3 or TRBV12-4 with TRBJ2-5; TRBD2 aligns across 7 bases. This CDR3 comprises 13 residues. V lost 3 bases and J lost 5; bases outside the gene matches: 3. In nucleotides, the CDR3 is TGTGCCAGCAGTTTCGGGGGAGGGGAGACCCAGTACTTC. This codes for CASSFGGGETQYF.

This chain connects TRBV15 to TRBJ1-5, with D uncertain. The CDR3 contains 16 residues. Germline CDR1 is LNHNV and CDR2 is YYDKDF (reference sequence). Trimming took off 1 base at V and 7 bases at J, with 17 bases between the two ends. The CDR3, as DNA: TGTGCCACCAGCAGAGCTGGGGTCGAGGGAAAACAGCCCCAGCATTTT. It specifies CATSRAGVEGKQPQHF.

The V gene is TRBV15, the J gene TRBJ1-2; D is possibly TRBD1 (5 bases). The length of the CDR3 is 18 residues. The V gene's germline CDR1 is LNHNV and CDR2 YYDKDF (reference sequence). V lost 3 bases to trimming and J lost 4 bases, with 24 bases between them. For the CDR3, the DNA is TGTGCCACCAGCAGGGGGGTGGACTCCGTCAAATCGGGCTATGGCTACACCTTC. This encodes CATSRGVDSVKSGYGYTF.

The CDR3 region is CASSQDRGGTYEQYF. The CDR3 nucleotides read TGTGCCAGCAGCCAAGATCGGGGGGGAACCTACGAGCAGTACTTC. The chain combines TRBV4-2 with TRBJ2-7, with 8 bases lining up with TRBD2. Germline CDR1 reads LGHNA; CDR2 reads YNFKEQ. The CDR3 is made up of 15 amino acids. V lost 0 bases, J lost 2 bases, and 3 bases stayed unmatched.

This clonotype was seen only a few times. The CDR3 region has the DNA TGCAGCGTCGTGGGTGGGACCCAGTACTTC. Encoded protein: CSVVGGTQYF. The chain employs TRBV29-1 and TRBJ2-5; no firm D call. CDR3 length equals 10 residues. Germline assignment: CDR1 SQVTM and CDR2 ANQGSEA. V was shortened by 6 bases and J by 7 bases, with 9 bases between the two germline ends.

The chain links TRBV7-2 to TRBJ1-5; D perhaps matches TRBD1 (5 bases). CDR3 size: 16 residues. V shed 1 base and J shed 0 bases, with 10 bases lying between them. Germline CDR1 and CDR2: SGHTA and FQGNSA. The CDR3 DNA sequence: TGTGCCAGCAGCTTAGTGGGGGGATATAGCAATCAGCCCCAGCATTTT. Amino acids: CASSLVGGYSNQPQHF. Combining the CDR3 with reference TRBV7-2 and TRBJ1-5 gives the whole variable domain GAGVSQSPSNKVTEKGKDVELRCDPISGHTALYWYRQSLGQGLEFLIYFQGNSAPDKSGLPSDRFSAERTGGSVSTLTIQRTQQEDSAVYLCASSLVGGYSNQPQHFGDGTRLSIL.

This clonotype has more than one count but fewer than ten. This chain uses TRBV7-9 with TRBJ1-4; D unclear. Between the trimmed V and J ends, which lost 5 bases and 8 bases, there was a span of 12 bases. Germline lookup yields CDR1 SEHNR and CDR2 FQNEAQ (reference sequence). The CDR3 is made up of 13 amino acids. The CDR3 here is CASSPGLVEKLFF. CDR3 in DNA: TGTGCCAGCAGCCCAGGACTCGTGGAAAAACTGTTTTTT.